This TCR beta chain was sequenced during a study of T-cell memory formation after mild COVID-19 (dated by TCRdb to 2020 to 2022). Background for the entire study: Most TCR sequence clusters were specific to one of the two donors. The cohort comprised two young, previously healthy adult volunteers, one female and one male. T-cell clones expanding and contracting after mild COVID-19 in two donors were tracked by longitudinal TCRalpha and TCRbeta repertoire sequencing.

This clonotype is considered medium-sized (0.01 to 0.1%). Its antigen has not been determined. Per-nucleotide qualities are absent, and no much larger clonotype sits a single base away. Overall results and qualifications from the work: From day 15 to 85, contracting clones showed balanced CD4/CD8 phenotypes, whereas a second wave of clones that expanded from day 15 to 37 leaned towards CD4+. Only two mild cases were covered in the study, and larger cohorts including severe cases with pre-infection samples were considered necessary. SARS-CoV-2 specificity was not confirmed for the second-wave clones peaking on day 37. Contracting CD4+ clones appeared mostly in the CM and EM memory subsets, whereas CD8+ clones were enriched in EMRA. The detection of some responding clones in pre-infection memory suggests that pre-existing cross-reactive memory T cells joined the SARS-CoV-2 response.

The run used an Illumina NovaSeq 6000. cDNA libraries for TCRalpha and TCRbeta were prepared by 5'RACE using constant-segment primers, with sample barcodes and unique molecular identifiers added. RNA was extracted from every sample with Trizol reagent. The libraries were amplified in two PCR steps, and the second step added a second sample barcode and Illumina TruSeq adapters. Sequencing of the libraries was done on an Illumina NovaSeq, producing 2 x 150 bp paired-end reads. In the source study's methods: The reads were demultiplexed and collapsed into UMI-guided consensus sequences using migec v1.2.7. Using mixcr v2.1.11, the UMI consensuses were aligned to TRA and TRB V and J templates and assembled into clonotypes. Expanded or contracted clonotypes were those called significant by both edgeR and NoisET, with noise models trained on biological replicates. For edgeR calls, the thresholds were a false discovery rate-adjusted p below 0.01 and a log2 fold-change of 1. PCA with hierarchical clustering of max-normalized trajectories of the 1000 most abundant clonotypes was used as exploratory dynamics analysis. Separately sequenced CD4+ and CD8+ repertoires were used to assign a CD4 or CD8 phenotype to each responding clone. TCRdb handled the public reads itself, with Q25 trimming in fastp and clone calling in MiXCR, and kept productive beta chains. Rows with a matching CDR3 protein are joined into one entry that keeps the most common DNA and genes. These V and J calls are TCRdb output, not the study's own analysis. The sample records around 6,700 distinct CDR3 sequences, roughly 60% of which are singletons. The top ten constitute about 2.7% of the sample.

V is trimmed back by 0 bases and J by 8 bases, and the junction contains 5 bases that no gene match accounts for. CDR3 length: 16 amino acids, cysteine to phenylalanine. CDR3 DNA only is kept here, 48 bases in frame from base 1. The germline V gene provides CDR1 KGHSH and CDR2 LQKENI. PBMCs were isolated by Ficoll-Paque density gradient centrifugation. Sequencing was performed on PBMCs or a T cell subset sorted from them (not recorded which). This clonotype originated in an adult who had mild COVID-19 (a few samples of this study predate the infection). The sample titles of this study are shuffled in the database, so cell type and time point are left out. Recombination linked TRBV18 to TRBJ2-1; 12 bases in the junction line up with TRBD2. The nucleotide sequence is TGTGCCAGCTCACCACCTAGACTAGCGGGGGAAGATGAGCAGTTCTTC. This translates into CASSPPRLAGEDEQFF.